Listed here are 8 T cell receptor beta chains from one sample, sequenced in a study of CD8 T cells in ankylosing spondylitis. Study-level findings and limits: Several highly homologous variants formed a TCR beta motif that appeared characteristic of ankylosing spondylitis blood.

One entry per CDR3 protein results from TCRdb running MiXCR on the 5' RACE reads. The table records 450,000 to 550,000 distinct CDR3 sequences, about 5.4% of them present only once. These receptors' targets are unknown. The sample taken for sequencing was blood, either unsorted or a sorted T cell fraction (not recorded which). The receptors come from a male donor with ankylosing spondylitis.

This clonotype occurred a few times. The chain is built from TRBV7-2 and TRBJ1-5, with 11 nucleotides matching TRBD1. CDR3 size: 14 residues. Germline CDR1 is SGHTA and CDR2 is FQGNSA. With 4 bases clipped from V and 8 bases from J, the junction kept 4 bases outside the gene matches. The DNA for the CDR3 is TGTGCCAGCAGCTCGGGACAGGGGGTAAAGCCCCAGCATTTT. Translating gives CASSSGQGVKPQHF.

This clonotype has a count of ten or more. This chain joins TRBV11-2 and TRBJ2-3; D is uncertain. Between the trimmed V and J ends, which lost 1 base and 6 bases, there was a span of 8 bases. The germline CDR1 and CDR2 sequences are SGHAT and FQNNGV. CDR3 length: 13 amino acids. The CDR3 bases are TGTGCCAGCAGCTTAGGGTTGCTGGATACGCAGTATTTT. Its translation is CASSLGLLDTQYF.

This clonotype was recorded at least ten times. CDR3 protein: CASRDKVYAGELFF. DNA of the CDR3: TGTGCCAGCAGGGATAAGGTGTATGCCGGGGAGCTGTTTTTT. The chain employs TRBV12-3 or TRBV12-4 and TRBJ2-2; D not resolved. There are 14 residues in the CDR3. Trimming took off 6 bases at V and 6 bases at J, with 14 bases between the two ends.

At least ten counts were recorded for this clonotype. This CDR3 is CASRQSSGNTIYF. The CDR3 nucleotides read TGTGCCAGCAGACAGAGCTCTGGAAACACCATATATTTT. The chain links TRBV27 to TRBJ1-3; D is uncertain. Trimming stripped 6 bases from V and 0 bases from J, with 6 bases between. Germline V gene sequence: CDR1 MNHEY, CDR2 SMNVEV (reference sequence). The CDR3 consists of 13 residues.

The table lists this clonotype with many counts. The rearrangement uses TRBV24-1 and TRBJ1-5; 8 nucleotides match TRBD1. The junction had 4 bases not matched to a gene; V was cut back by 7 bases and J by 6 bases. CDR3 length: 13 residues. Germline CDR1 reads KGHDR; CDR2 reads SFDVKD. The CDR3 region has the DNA TGTGCCACCAGGGACAGGGAAGGTCAGCCCCAGCATTTT. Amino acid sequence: CATRDREGQPQHF.

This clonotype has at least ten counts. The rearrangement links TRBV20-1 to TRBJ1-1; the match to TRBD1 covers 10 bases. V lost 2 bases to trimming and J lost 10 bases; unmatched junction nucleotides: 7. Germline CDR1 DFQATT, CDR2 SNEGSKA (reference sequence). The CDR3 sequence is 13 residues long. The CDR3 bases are TGCAGTGCTAGACCGGGACAGGGGAGTCGAGCTTTCTTT. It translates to CSARPGQGSRAFF.

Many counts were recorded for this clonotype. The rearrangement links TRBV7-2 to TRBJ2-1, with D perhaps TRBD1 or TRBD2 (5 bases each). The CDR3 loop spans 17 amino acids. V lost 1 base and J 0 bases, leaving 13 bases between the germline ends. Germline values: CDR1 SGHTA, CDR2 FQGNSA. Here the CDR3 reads CASSLVGVLSSYNEQFF. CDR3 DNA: TGTGCCAGCAGCTTAGTGGGGGTCTTGAGCTCCTACAATGAGCAGTTCTTC. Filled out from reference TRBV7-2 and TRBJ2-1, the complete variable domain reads GAGVSQSPSNKVTEKGKDVELRCDPISGHTALYWYRQSLGQGLEFLIYFQGNSAPDKSGLPSDRFSAERTGGSVSTLTIQRTQQEDSAVYLCASSLVGVLSSYNEQFFGPGTRLTVL.

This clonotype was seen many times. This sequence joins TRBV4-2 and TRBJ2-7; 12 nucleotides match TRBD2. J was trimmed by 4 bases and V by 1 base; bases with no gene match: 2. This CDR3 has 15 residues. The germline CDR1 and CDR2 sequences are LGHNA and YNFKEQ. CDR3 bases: TGTGCCAGCAGCCAAGCTAGCGGGAGGGATTACGAGCAGTACTTC. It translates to CASSQASGRDYEQYF.